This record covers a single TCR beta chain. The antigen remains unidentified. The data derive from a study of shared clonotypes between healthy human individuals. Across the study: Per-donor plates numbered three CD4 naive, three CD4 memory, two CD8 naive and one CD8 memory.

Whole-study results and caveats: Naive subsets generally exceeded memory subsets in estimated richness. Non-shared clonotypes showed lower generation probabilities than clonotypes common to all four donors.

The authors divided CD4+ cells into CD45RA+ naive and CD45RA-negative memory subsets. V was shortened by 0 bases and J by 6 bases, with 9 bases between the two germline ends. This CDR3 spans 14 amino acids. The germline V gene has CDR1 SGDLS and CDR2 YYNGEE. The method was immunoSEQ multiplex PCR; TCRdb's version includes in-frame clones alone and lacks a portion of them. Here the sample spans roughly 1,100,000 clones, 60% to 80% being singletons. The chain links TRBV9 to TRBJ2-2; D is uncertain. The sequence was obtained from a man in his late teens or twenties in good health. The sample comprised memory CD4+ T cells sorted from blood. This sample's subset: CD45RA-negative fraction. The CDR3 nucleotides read TGTGCCAGCAGCGTAGCTATAGGGCCCGGGGAGCTGTTTTTT. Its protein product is CASSVAIGPGELFF. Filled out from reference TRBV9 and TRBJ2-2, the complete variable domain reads DSGVTQTPKHLITATGQRVTLRCSPRSGDLSVYWYQQSLDQGLQFLIQYYNGEERAKGNILERFSAQQFPDLHSELNLSSLELGDSALYFCASSVAIGPGELFFGEGSRLTVL.